This T cell receptor (beta chain) stems from a study of T cell changes during pregnancy in multiple sclerosis. The germline V gene has CDR1 SGHTS and CDR2 YDEGEE. V dropped 0 bases and J dropped 3 bases, with 13 bases sitting between them. CDR3 size: 16 residues. Sequenced by immunoSEQ multiplex PCR; TCRdb stores in-frame clones only, minus some. Of about 30,000 clones listed, approximately 94% are singletons. The chain links TRBV5-8 to TRBJ2-1; TRBD2 is a possible D gene (6 bases). The source material was CD4+ T cells from peripheral blood mononuclear cells, sampled after pregnancy. The receptor was derived from a female donor with multiple sclerosis, enrolled in a pregnancy study. CDR3 amino acids: CASSLGIREDYNEQFF. The CDR3 coding sequence is TGTGCCAGCAGCTTGGGAATCAGGGAGGACTACAATGAGCAGTTCTTC.